The 9 T cell receptor beta chains in this list originate from one sample, sequenced in a study of shared clonotypes between healthy human individuals. Assay used: immunoSEQ multiplex PCR; TCRdb lists only in-frame clones, some missing. The sample includes millions of clones, roughly 96% of them seen just once. The specimen was naive CD4+ T cells sorted from blood. Indicated subset: CD45RA+ positively selected. These receptor sequences come from a man aged 18 to 35 in good health.

Turning to this clone: The DNA is omitted, as the CDR3 cannot be located on it reliably, and the CDR3 follows TCRdb's listing. The rearrangement uses TRBV7-2 and TRBJ2-3; TRBD1 is taken as the D call from the table, unchecked against the DNA. Looked up from germline, CDR1 is SGHTA and CDR2 is FQGNSA. Including both end residues, the CDR3 is 15 amino acids long. The CDR3 protein is CASSTSDRGRDTQYF.

The gene calls are TRBV2 and TRBJ1-2; tentative D call: TRBD1 (5 bases). Germline CDR1 is SNHLY and CDR2 is FYNNEI. V was trimmed by 6 bases and J by 12 bases, leaving 14 bases between them. The CDR3 totals 11 residues. CDR3 in amino acids: CASRKDSKDTF. Here the CDR3 DNA reads TGTGCCAGCAGGAAAGACAGCAAAGACACCTTC.

The V gene is TRBV4-3, the J gene TRBJ2-7, with D perhaps matching TRBD2 (6 bases). Trimming cost V 1 base and J 6 bases, with 16 bases left between them. Germline CDR1 LGHNA, CDR2 YSLEER. The CDR3 runs to 15 residues. DNA for the CDR3: TGCGCCAGCAGCCAAGCGGTCGGGAGCCCGTTCGAGCAGTACTTC. Translated, it gives CASSQAVGSPFEQYF.

The gene calls are TRBV15 and TRBJ2-7, with 13 bases matching TRBD2. Trimming at V came to 0 bases and at J to 6 bases, leaving 14 bases not matched to a gene. Germline values: CDR1 LNHNV, CDR2 YYDKDF (reference sequence). The CDR3 loop spans 19 amino acids. CDR3 residues: CATSRDHGSTSGGVLEQYF. CDR3 DNA: TGTGCCACCAGCAGAGATCATGGATCTACTAGCGGGGGGGTTCTCGAGCAGTACTTC.

The chain is built from TRBV6-1 and TRBJ1-2, with D possibly matching TRBD1 (6 bases). V gave up 4 bases and J gave up 3 bases, with 9 bases separating them. Germline-derived CDR1 and CDR2 are MNHNS and SASEGT. The CDR3 is 13 amino acids. CDR3 DNA sequence: TGTGCCAGCAGTGCAGGGGATCACTATGGCTACACCTTC. Translation: CASSAGDHYGYTF.

This clone was seen once. Other DNA sequences in the sample encode the same CDR3. The J gene is TRBJ2-7, the V gene TRBV29-1; no clear D gene. The CDR3 runs to 11 residues. Germline CDR1 is SQVTM and CDR2 is ANQGSEA. Trimming pared 4 bases from V and 4 bases from J, leaving 8 bases between. This CDR3 reads CSVAVSYEQYF. The CDR3 DNA sequence: TGCAGCGTTGCTGTGTCTTACGAGCAGTACTTC.

The J gene is TRBJ1-1, the V gene TRBV10-3; D remains ambiguous. In germline, CDR1 is ENHRY, CDR2 SYGVKD. The CDR3 has 14 amino acids. V dropped 4 bases and J dropped 3 bases, with 12 bases sitting between them. The CDR3 region has the DNA TGTGCCATCAGTGTTCGGGATAGGGACACTGAAGCTTTCTTT. Residues: CAISVRDRDTEAFF.

This chain joins TRBV10-1 and TRBJ1-1, with a possible D match to TRBD1 (6 bases). The CDR3 has 15 residues. Trimming stripped 2 bases from V and 1 base from J, with 11 bases between. Germline V gene lookup returns CDR1 WNHNN and CDR2 SYGVQD (reference sequence). The CDR3 protein is CASSEMAGANTEAFF. The DNA for the CDR3 is TGCGCCAGCAGTGAGATGGCAGGGGCGAACACTGAAGCTTTCTTT.

V gene TRBV6-7 combines with J gene TRBJ2-5; 7 bases agree with TRBD2. TRBV6-7 has ORF status, its function being uncertain. The CDR3 runs to 16 residues. Trimming took 2 bases from V and 1 from J; bases not matched to a gene: 7. CDR3 in amino acids: CASSYPGEGLQETQYF. Here the CDR3 DNA reads TGTGCCAGCAGTTACCCCGGGGAGGGACTCCAAGAGACCCAGTACTTC.